The T cell receptor (beta chain) described here comes from a study of cytomegalovirus exposure and HLA in healthy donors. The PCR made use of 60 Vbeta and 13 Jbeta primers. The assay was immunoSEQ multiplex PCR, and TCRdb's table has in-frame clones only and misses some. This sample yields under 200,000 clones, of which 70% to 85% are seen a single time; roughly 0.64% belongs to the top ten. The trim removed 4 bases at V and 1 base at J, leaving 4 bases unmatched. Germline loops: CDR1 WNHNN, CDR2 SYGVQD (reference sequence). The CDR3 totals 14 residues. Findings and caveats of the study: Both high specificity and high sensitivity reportedly marked the classifier's diagnosis of cytomegalovirus status. A missense DCLRE1C variant was associated with V- and J-gene trimming of TCR beta chains in a later analysis, and an independent cohort replicated the association.

In its sample, this clone was seen once. Its specificity is unknown. The receptor was derived from a woman aged 40-49 years in good health and CMV-seronegative. The specimen was PBMCs. The chain carries TRBV10-1 and TRBJ2-7; 7 bases are shared with TRBD1. For the CDR3, the DNA is TGCGCCAGCAGTGGCGACAGGGTATCCTACGAGCAGTACTTC. Amino acid sequence: CASSGDRVSYEQYF.